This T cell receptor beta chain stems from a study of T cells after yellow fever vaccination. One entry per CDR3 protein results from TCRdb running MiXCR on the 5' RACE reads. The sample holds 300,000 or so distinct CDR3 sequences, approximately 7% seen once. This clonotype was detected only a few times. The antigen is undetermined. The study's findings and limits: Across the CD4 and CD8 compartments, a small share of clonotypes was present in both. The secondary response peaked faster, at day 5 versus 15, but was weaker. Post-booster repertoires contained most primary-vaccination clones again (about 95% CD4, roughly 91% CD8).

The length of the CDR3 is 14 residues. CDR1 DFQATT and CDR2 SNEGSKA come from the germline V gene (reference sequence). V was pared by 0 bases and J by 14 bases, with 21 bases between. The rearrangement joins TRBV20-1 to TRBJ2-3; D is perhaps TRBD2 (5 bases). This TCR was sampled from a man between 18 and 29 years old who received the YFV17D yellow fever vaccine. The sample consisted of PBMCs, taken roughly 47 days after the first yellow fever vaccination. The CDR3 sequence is CSARDRVGATLLYF. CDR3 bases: TGCAGTGCTAGAGATCGGGTGGGAGCGACCCTCCTGTATTTT.